A single sample is the source of the 23 T cell receptor beta chains below, sequenced in a study of T-cell memory formation after mild COVID-19. TCRdb redid the calling of the 5' RACE reads with MiXCR, one entry per CDR3 protein. This table has over 25,000 distinct CDR3 sequences, over 20% appearing once. The sample was PBMCs or a T cell subset sorted from them (not recorded which). These receptors were taken from an adult who had mild COVID-19 (a few samples of this study predate the infection). Cell type and time point are not known.

J is TRBJ2-7 and V is TRBV5-1, with TRBD1 identical over 7 bases. The junction had 8 bases not matched to a gene; V was cut back by 2 bases and J by 3 bases. The CDR3 is 15 residues long. Germline CDR1 SGHRS, CDR2 YFSETQ. The CDR3 is CASSLEPGTVYEQYV. DNA for the CDR3: TGCGCCAGCAGCTTAGAACCCGGGACAGTCTACGAGCAGTACGTC.

This clonotype was counted at least ten times. The chain uses TRBV19 and TRBJ2-6; no definite D call. CDR3 size: 15 residues. CDR1 is LNHDA, CDR2 SQIVND, per germline (reference sequence). V lost 3 bases to trimming and J lost 2 bases, with 8 bases between them. CDR3 in DNA: TGTGCCAGTAGTATTCCGCTCACTGGGGCCAACGTCCTGACTTTC. It codes for CASSIPLTGANVLTF.

The chain couples TRBV29-1 to TRBJ2-3; the D gene is possibly TRBD2 (6 bases). Germline lookup yields CDR1 SQVTM and CDR2 ANQGSEA. The ends were cut back, 8 bases at V and 3 bases at J, with 18 bases in the middle. The CDR3 consists of 14 residues. The CDR3 loop reads CSPDRTGGTDTQYF. CDR3 nucleotides: TGCAGCCCTGACAGAACTGGGGGGACAGATACGCAGTATTTT.

The V gene is TRBV24-1, the J gene TRBJ1-5, with 12 bases lining up with TRBD1. This CDR3 contains 15 residues. Germline V gene data show CDR1 as KGHDR and CDR2 as SFDVKD. After removal of 9 bases from V and 4 bases from J, the junction contained 6 bases not matched to a gene. CDR3 in amino acids: CATAGTGGPNQPQHF. CDR3 DNA: TGTGCCACCGCCGGGACAGGGGGCCCTAATCAGCCCCAGCATTTT.

This clonotype appeared many times. The V call is TRBV5-1, the J call TRBJ2-5; 11 nucleotides line up with TRBD2. Trimming removed 3 bases from V and 3 bases from J; junction bases left unmatched: 4. This CDR3 spans 15 amino acids. Per the germline V gene, CDR1 is SGHRS and CDR2 is YFSETQ. The CDR3 protein is CASSYSTSGEETQYF. CDR3 bases: TGCGCCAGCAGCTATTCGACTAGCGGGGAAGAGACCCAGTACTTC.

The gene calls are TRBV12-3 or TRBV12-4 and TRBJ2-5; TRBD1 aligns across 7 bases. This CDR3 contains 15 residues. The V segment lost 6 bases and the J segment 3 bases; nucleotides outside the gene matches: 10. The DNA of the CDR3 is TGTGCCAGCAGCTTTAAGCTCGGGACAGAAGAGACCCAGTACTTC. Translating gives CASSFKLGTEETQYF.

For this clonotype: Mismatch with germline at one junction end may stem from a read error. The V call is TRBV7-2, the J call TRBJ2-1; 7 bases fit TRBD1. The germline V gene has CDR1 SGHTA and CDR2 FQGNSA. The CDR3 covers 12 residues. For the CDR3, the DNA is TGTGCCAGCAGCCCCTATGGGGACAGTAGCCTCTTC. Residues: CASSPYGDSSLF. The full variable domain, with the rest looked up from reference TRBV7-2 and TRBJ2-1, is GAGVSQSPSNKVTEKGKDVELRCDPISGHTALYWYRQSLGQGLEFLIYFQGNSAPDKSGLPSDRFSAERTGGSVSTLTIQRTQQEDSAVYLCASSPYGDSSLFGPGTRLTVL.

This CDR3 reads CASSDNRAGGYNEQFF. The CDR3 DNA sequence: TGTGCCAGCAGTGACAACAGGGCTGGAGGGTACAATGAGCAGTTCTTC. V is TRBV7-9 and J is TRBJ2-1; D tentatively fits TRBD1 or TRBD2 (6 bases each). Germline V lookup: CDR1 SEHNR, CDR2 FQNEAQ (reference sequence). The CDR3 has 16 residues. V was shortened by 6 bases and J by 4 bases, with 19 bases between the two germline ends.

This clonotype occurred many times. V usage is TRBV9 and J usage is TRBJ1-2, with no clear D. In germline, CDR1 is SGDLS, CDR2 YYNGEE. There are 14 residues in the CDR3. V lost 7 bases to trimming and J lost 0 bases, with 13 bases between them. The CDR3 DNA is TGTGCCAGCGGAGGAGCTGCCTCTAACTATGGCTACACCTTC. Its protein is CASGGAASNYGYTF.

This clonotype was counted ten times or more. The chain is built from TRBV7-9 and TRBJ2-7, with D uncertain. With 1 base removed from V and 1 base from J, the gap between germline ends came to 5 bases. Germline V CDR1 and CDR2: SEHNR, FQNEAQ (reference sequence). The CDR3 consists of 13 residues. Written as DNA, the CDR3 is TGTGCCAGCAGCTTAGGGCCTTCCTACGAGCAGTACTTC. Amino acids: CASSLGPSYEQYF.

This clonotype was seen many times. The chain has TRBV3-1 and TRBJ1-4; maybe TRBD1 (6 bases). In germline, CDR1 is LGHDT, CDR2 YNNKEL (reference sequence). Between the trimmed V and J ends, which lost 4 bases and 7 bases, there was a span of 16 bases. This CDR3 contains 15 residues. The DNA for the CDR3 is TGTGCCAGCAGCCTAAGAGGTCAGGGGATTGAAAAACTGTTTTTT. Protein: CASSLRGQGIEKLFF.

This chain uses TRBV5-1 with TRBJ2-2; no clear D gene. Per germline, CDR1 SGHRS and CDR2 YFSETQ. This CDR3 contains 14 residues. V gave up 4 bases and J gave up 5 bases, with 12 bases separating them. CDR3 protein: CASSIQSETGELFF. The CDR3, as DNA: TGCGCCAGCAGCATCCAGAGCGAGACCGGGGAGCTGTTTTTT.

This clonotype was picked up many times. V usage is TRBV29-1 and J usage is TRBJ1-4; 9 positions agree with TRBD1. The CDR3 totals 13 residues. Trimming at V came to 4 bases and at J to 10 bases, leaving 7 bases not matched to a gene. Germline CDR1 and CDR2: SQVTM and ANQGSEA. Written as DNA, the CDR3 is TGCAGCGTTGGGGGGACAGGGTTGGGAAAACTGTTTTTT. As protein: CSVGGTGLGKLFF. Based on the CDR3 plus reference TRBV29-1 and TRBJ1-4, the full variable domain is SAVISQKPSRDICQRGTSLTIQCQVDSQVTMMFWYRQQPGQSLTLIATANQGSEATYESGFVIDKFPISRPNLTFSTLTVSNMSPEDSSIYLCSVGGTGLGKLFFGSGTQLSVL.

J is TRBJ2-2 and V is TRBV5-1; 8 bases match TRBD1. This CDR3 contains 15 residues. CDR1 is SGHRS and CDR2 is YFSETQ in the germline V gene. Unmatched junction bases numbered 5, after V lost 0 bases and J lost 7 bases. The CDR3 DNA sequence: TGCGCCAGCAGCTTGGATCGGACAGGGCTCGGGGAGCTGTTTTTT. Translation gives CASSLDRTGLGELFF.

This clonotype came up many times. The chain has TRBV7-9 and TRBJ1-5; D is possibly TRBD1 (6 bases). Germline V gene lookup returns CDR1 SEHNR and CDR2 FQNEAQ (reference sequence). Trimming stripped 5 bases from V and 5 bases from J, with 16 bases between. This CDR3 is built from 15 residues. The CDR3 spells CASSPRGGPDQPQHF. For the CDR3, the DNA is TGTGCCAGCAGCCCACGTGGGGGGCCCGATCAGCCCCAGCATTTT.

In this sample, this clonotype turned up many times. This chain links TRBV7-9 with TRBJ1-4; D unresolved. Germline CDR1 and CDR2: SEHNR and FQNEAQ (reference sequence). Trimming pared 7 bases from V and 7 bases from J, leaving 16 bases between. This CDR3 spans 14 amino acids. The CDR3 sequence: CASNLLGPSEKLFF. CDR3 bases: TGTGCCAGCAACCTTTTGGGCCCTAGTGAAAAACTGTTTTTT. The complete variable domain, with remaining parts taken from reference TRBV7-9 and TRBJ1-4, reads DTGVSQNPRHKITKRGQNVTFRCDPISEHNRLYWYRQTLGQGPEFLTYFQNEAQLEKSRLLSDRFSAERPKGSFSTLEIQRTEQGDSAMYLCASNLLGPSEKLFFGSGTQLSVL.

This clonotype was observed many times. J is TRBJ2-5 and V is TRBV5-4; 7 bases fit TRBD1. From germline, CDR1 is SGHNT and CDR2 YYREEE (reference sequence). V gave up 4 bases and J gave up 2 bases; unmatched junction bases: 8. This CDR3 has 15 residues. CDR3 protein: CASSLRDSNQETQYF. DNA of the CDR3: TGTGCCAGCAGCCTAAGGGACAGCAATCAAGAGACCCAGTACTTC.

Ten or more counts support this clonotype. The chain recombines TRBV7-8 with TRBJ2-7; D is ambiguous. Trimming removed 6 bases from V and 0 bases from J, with 9 bases in between. The CDR3 consists of 13 residues. CDR1 is SGHVS, CDR2 FQNEAQ, per germline. In nucleotides, the CDR3 is TGTGCCAGCAGGTCTTTTGACTCCTACGAGCAGTACTTC. This codes for CASRSFDSYEQYF.

This clonotype was recorded many times. The chain recombines TRBV9 with TRBJ2-7; 8 bases agree with TRBD2. The CDR3 is made up of 16 amino acids. Germline CDR1 is SGDLS and CDR2 is YYNGEE. The junction had 7 bases not matched to a gene; V was cut back by 0 bases and J by 2 bases. CDR3 in DNA: TGTGCCAGCAGCGTAGATCCGACTAGCGCCACCTACGAGCAGTACTTC. It translates to CASSVDPTSATYEQYF. The entire variable domain, with the rest obtained from reference TRBV9 and TRBJ2-7, is as follows: DSGVTQTPKHLITATGQRVTLRCSPRSGDLSVYWYQQSLDQGLQFLIQYYNGEERAKGNILERFSAQQFPDLHSELNLSSLELGDSALYFCASSVDPTSATYEQYFGPGTRLTVT.

This clonotype has a count of ten or more. V and J are TRBV7-8 and TRBJ2-2; D possibly corresponds to TRBD2 (6 bases). CDR3 length: 16 amino acids. The ends were cut back, 2 bases at V and 3 bases at J, with 13 bases in the middle. Germline CDR1 and CDR2: SGHVS and FQNEAQ. CDR3 loop: CASSLRRGRDTGELFF. CDR3 in DNA: TGTGCCAGCAGCTTAAGGAGGGGCAGGGACACCGGGGAGCTGTTTTTT.

This clonotype was detected only a few times. V gene TRBV19 combines with J gene TRBJ1-1; D uncertain. V dropped 6 bases and J dropped 0 bases, with 11 bases sitting between them. This CDR3 is built from 14 residues. Germline V gene lookup returns CDR1 LNHDA and CDR2 SQIVND (reference sequence). The CDR3 DNA is TGTGCCAGTAGACCAGCCCCACTGAACACTGAAGCTTTCTTT. Translating gives CASRPAPLNTEAFF.

This clonotype came up many times. This rearrangement joins TRBV6-5 to TRBJ1-1, with D maybe TRBD1 (6 bases). The CDR3 sequence is 16 residues long. Germline V CDR1 and CDR2: MNHEY, SVGAGI. Trimming removed 0 bases from V and 5 bases from J, with 16 bases in between. The CDR3 loop reads CASSYSIAGEGTEAFF. The CDR3 DNA sequence: TGTGCCAGCAGTTACTCGATTGCAGGGGAAGGTACTGAAGCTTTCTTT.

This clonotype was recorded many times. CDR3 DNA sequence: TGTGCCAGTAGTATTAGGGGGACCTTTTATAGCAATCAGCCCCAGCATTTT. Protein sequence: CASSIRGTFYSNQPQHF. V usage is TRBV19 and J usage is TRBJ1-5; the D gene is possibly TRBD1 (6 bases). The germline V and J ends were trimmed by 3 bases and 0 bases, with 15 bases remaining between them. The CDR3 consists of 17 residues. CDR1 LNHDA and CDR2 SQIVND come from the germline V gene (reference sequence).